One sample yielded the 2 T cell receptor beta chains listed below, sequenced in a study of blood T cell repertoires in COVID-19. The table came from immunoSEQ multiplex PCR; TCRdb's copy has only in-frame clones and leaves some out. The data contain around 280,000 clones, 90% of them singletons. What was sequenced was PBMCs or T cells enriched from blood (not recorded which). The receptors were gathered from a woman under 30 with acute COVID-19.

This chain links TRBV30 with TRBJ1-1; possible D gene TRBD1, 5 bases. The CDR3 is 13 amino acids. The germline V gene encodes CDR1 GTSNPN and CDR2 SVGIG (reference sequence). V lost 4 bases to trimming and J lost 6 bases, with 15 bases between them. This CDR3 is CAWTLRGPPEAFF. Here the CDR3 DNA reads TGTGCCTGGACCCTAAGGGGCCCCCCTGAAGCTTTCTTT.

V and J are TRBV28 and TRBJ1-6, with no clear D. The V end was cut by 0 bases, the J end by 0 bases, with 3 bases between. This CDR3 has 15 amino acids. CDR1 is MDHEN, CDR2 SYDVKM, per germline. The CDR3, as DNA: TGTGCCAGCAGTTTATGGAGCTCCTATAATTCACCCCTCCACTTT. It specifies CASSLWSSYNSPLHF.